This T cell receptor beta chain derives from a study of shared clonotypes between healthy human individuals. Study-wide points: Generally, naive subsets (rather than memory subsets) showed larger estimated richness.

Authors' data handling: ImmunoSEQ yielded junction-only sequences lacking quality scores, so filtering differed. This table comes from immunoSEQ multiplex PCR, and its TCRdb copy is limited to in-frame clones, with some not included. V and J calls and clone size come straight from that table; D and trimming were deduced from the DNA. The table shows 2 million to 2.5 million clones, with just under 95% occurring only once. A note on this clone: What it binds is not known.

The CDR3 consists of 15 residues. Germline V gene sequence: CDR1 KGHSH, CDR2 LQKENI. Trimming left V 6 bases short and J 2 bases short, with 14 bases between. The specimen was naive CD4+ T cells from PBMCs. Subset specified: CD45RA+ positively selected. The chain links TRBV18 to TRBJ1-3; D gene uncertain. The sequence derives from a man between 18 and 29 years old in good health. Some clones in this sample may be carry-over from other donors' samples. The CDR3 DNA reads TGTGCCAGCTCCGATCCCCCGGTAGCTGGAAACACCATATATTTT. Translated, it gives CASSDPPVAGNTIYF.